What follows describes a single T cell receptor beta chain. This clonotype was found many times. What this receptor recognizes is not known. No base qualities exist here, and no much larger clone lies one base off it. This entry belongs to a study of T cells in Graves' hyperthyroidism and ophthalmopathy (dated by TCRdb to about 2019). Study-level background: Peripheral blood samples were taken at the time of initial diagnosis, prior to any treatment. The study also compared thyroid tissue and blood T-cell repertoires from 5 to 7 Graves' hyperthyroidism patients. Prospective prediction of ophthalmopathy was tested in an independent validation cohort consisting of 18 hyperthyroidism patients and approximately 16 patients who later progressed to ophthalmopathy. Following sampling, methimazole starting at 30 mg daily was given to hyperthyroidism patients, and high-dose intravenous methylprednisolone was given to ophthalmopathy patients. The paper describes TCR Vbeta CDR3 sequencing of fewer than 150 peripheral blood samples, made up of about 40 ophthalmopathy patients, around 78 hyperthyroidism patients and some 17 progressor patients. The 95 to 100 discovery patients were randomly divided into training and test sets at a 7:3 ratio. A discovery cohort of about a hundred patients, roughly 43 with Graves' ophthalmopathy and approximately 55 with stable Graves' hyperthyroidism, was used to find distinguishing TCR V-J signatures.

Stable Graves' hyperthyroidism was defined as the absence of progression to ophthalmopathy over 18 months of follow-up. Hyperthyroidism patients were newly diagnosed, had a disease duration of under 2 months, and were aged 18 to 65 years. Any patient with an uncontrolled infection, another autoimmune disease, pregnancy or lactation was excluded. Diagnoses were based on clinical symptoms, serum thyroxine and TRAb, thyroid ultrasound and orbital computed tomography. Ficoll-Paque density gradient centrifugation was used to isolate PBMCs from approximately 10 ml of fresh peripheral blood. Trizol reagent was used to extract total RNA, and RNA quality was then checked on an Agilent 2100 Bioanalyzer. The paper as a whole reports these results and caveats: In validation, the model predicted progression to ophthalmopathy a median of around 6.5 months before onset, with approximately 68% sensitivity and about 72% specificity. A model built on a 13 V-J signature distinguished ophthalmopathy from stable hyperthyroidism, reaching 85% to 90% sensitivity and about 81% specificity in cross-validation and 80%/75% in testing. No statistical method was used to set the sample size in advance, and investigators knew the group allocation. Most expanded thyroid clonotypes (frequency above 0.001) were also detected in blood, suggesting blood repertoires may reflect thyroid immune responses.

The CDR3 runs 16 residues from the cysteine to the phenylalanine. Only CDR3 DNA is held: 48 bases, read in frame from base 1. V trim: 0 bases; J trim: 9 bases; unmatched bases: 8. The germline V gene supplies CDR1 KGHSH and CDR2 LQKENI. The TCR beta CDR3 regions were amplified from RNA transcripts. A first-round RT-PCR of the TCR CDR3 used the HTBI primer set with the Qiagen OneStep RT-PCR kit. The libraries were constructed in a second round of multiplex PCR and then size-selected and purified. The libraries were sequenced on an Illumina HiSeq2000 using paired-end 100 bp reads. Turning to the authors' computational methods: Raw data were processed with SOAPnuke, discarding reads with adapters, uncalled bases, mean Phred below 15, or no exact constant-primer or identifier match. COPE v1.2.5 was used to merge the high-quality paired reads, and each unique nucleotide sequence was defined as a clonotype. MiTCR v1.1 was used to align clonotypes to the IMGT TRBV, TRBD and TRBJ reference segments. The analysis included only V-J combinations with a frequency above 0.0001, which together covered 98% to 99.2% of the repertoires. The TCS score was defined as the ratio of F50 (clonal expansion) to E x V (chaos), calculated using BLOSUM62-based TCRdist between CDR3 peptides within each V-J. Welch's t-statistics and random forest reduced fewer than 600 V-J features to about 12, which were used in a naive Bayes classifier (R e1071). Using fastp at Q25 and MiXCR, TCRdb reprocessed the public reads and kept productive beta chains. CDR3 protein sequences are deduplicated, and each keeps its most common genes and DNA. It is TCRdb's table, rather than the study itself, that gives the V and J calls and clone size. In all, the sample holds about 420,000 distinct CDR3 sequences, and roughly 15% of those were seen once. In total, the top ten clones hold 5.3% of the sample.

In this chain, TRBV18 is recombined with TRBJ2-1; 10 of the junction bases match TRBD2. The sample taken for sequencing was blood. The receptor was isolated from a young woman with Graves' hyperthyroidism. In nucleotides, the sequence is TGTGCCAGCTCACCACCGAGGGCTAGCGGGAGTATTGAGCAGTTCTTC. The encoded protein is CASSPPRASGSIEQFF. Reference TRBV18 and TRBJ2-1 proteins supply the regions before and after the CDR3; the full variable domain is: NAGVMQNPRHLVRRRGQEARLRCSPMKGHSHVYWYRQLPEEGLKFMVYLQKENIIDESGMPKERFSAEFPKEGPSILRIQQVVRGDSAAYFCASSPPRASGSIEQFFGPGTRLTVL.